This T cell receptor (beta chain) was identified in a study of metastatic and nonmetastatic thyroid tumors. Prior to thyroid surgery, none of the patients had received any treatment. The ends lost 3 bases at V and 4 bases at J; junction bases unmatched: 11. This CDR3 comprises 17 residues. Germline assignment: CDR1 LGHNA and CDR2 YNFKEQ. From the PCR reads, TCRdb re-called clones with MiXCR. The sample holds about 92,000 clones, 14% to 15% seen once. This sequence originates from a female donor with papillary thyroid cancer or a benign thyroid nodule (not recorded which). Some clones in this sample may be carry-over from other donors' samples. The rearrangement links TRBV4-2 to TRBJ2-5; 10 bases are shared with TRBD2. Sequencing was performed on blood. This chain's CDR3 is CASSHTFQRGGRETQYF. The CDR3 nucleotides read TGTGCCAGCAGCCATACTTTTCAGCGGGGGGGCCGAGAGACCCAGTACTTC.